The text below deals with one TCR beta chain. Antigen specificity is unknown. Vbeta (60) and Jbeta (13) primers were used in the PCR. Clones were sequenced by immunoSEQ multiplex PCR, and TCRdb holds only the in-frame ones, with some missing. Among 130,000 or so clones listed, 70% to 85% were seen once. The sample belongs to a study of cytomegalovirus exposure and HLA in healthy donors. Points from the study as a whole: In vitro confirmation showed a few CMV-associated chains to be CMV antigen specific. The study recorded around 160 TCR beta chains that were cytomegalovirus-associated. Apart from CMV serostatus, no immune exposure information was available.

CDR3 length: 16 amino acids. Germline CDR1 reads LNHNV; CDR2 reads YYDKDF (reference sequence). The trim removed 1 base at V and 2 bases at J, leaving 8 bases unmatched. The sequencing sample was made of PBMCs. The TCR originated in a man aged 18 to 30 in good health and CMV-seronegative. The J gene is TRBJ2-7, the V gene TRBV15, with 7 bases matching TRBD2. The CDR3 nucleotides are TGTGCCACCAGCAGAGTTCCGGGTGGGGGGGCCTACGAGCAGTACTTC. This translates into CATSRVPGGGAYEQYF.